This TCR beta chain was sequenced in a study of T cells in Graves' hyperthyroidism and ophthalmopathy. Whole-study results and caveats: Most thyroid clonotypes expanded above 0.001 were also detected in blood. Before onset, ophthalmopathy was predicted by the model a median about six months earlier.

This clonotype was found many times. No antigen is known for it. Amplified regions were TCR beta CDR3 sequences from RNA transcripts. The HTBI set primed first-round TCR CDR3 RT-PCR. TCRdb recomputed calls from the multiplex PCR reads with MiXCR, one row per CDR3 protein. The table has roughly 380,000 distinct CDR3 sequences, 12% to 15% seen once. Germline-derived CDR1 and CDR2 are MDHEN and SYDVKM. J was trimmed by 5 bases and V by 5 bases; bases with no gene match: 6. The CDR3 sequence is 15 residues long. The sample was blood. The TCR sequence derives from a woman aged 18 to 35 with Graves' hyperthyroidism. V gene TRBV28 combines with J gene TRBJ2-1, with 10 bases fitting TRBD2. This CDR3 reads CASSPLAGINNEQFF. DNA for the CDR3: TGTGCCAGCAGTCCACTAGCGGGAATAAACAATGAGCAGTTCTTC.